These 24 T cell receptor beta chains came from one sample sequenced in a study of regulatory and conventional T cells in RAG deficiency. Genomic DNA came from blood conventional CD4+ T cells gated CD25-low CD127-high. TCRdb's table, derived via immunoSEQ multiplex PCR, lists solely in-frame clones and lacks some. The repertoire holds approximately 10,000 clones, about 94% seen once, with 1.4% in the top ten. Specimen: CD4+ effector T cells sorted from blood. The receptors originated from a human donor with RAG deficiency presenting as severe combined immunodeficiency.

V and J are TRBV5-1 and TRBJ2-3, with no clear D. The V gene lost 7 bases and the J gene lost 0 bases, with 9 bases spanning the gap. CDR1 and CDR2 from the germline V gene are SGHRS and YFSETQ. The CDR3 is 13 amino acids. The CDR3 DNA follows: TGCGCCAGCGGCCCAGGAAGCACAGATACGCAGTATTTT. Translation: CASGPGSTDTQYF.

The rearrangement joins TRBV9 to TRBJ2-5; D may correspond to TRBD1 or TRBD2 (6 bases each). V was trimmed by 0 bases and J by 4 bases, leaving 13 bases between them. CDR1 and CDR2 (germline): SGDLS, YYNGEE. The CDR3 totals 15 residues. Here the CDR3 reads CASSVGGARGETQYF. Written as DNA, the CDR3 is TGTGCCAGCAGCGTAGGCGGGGCCAGGGGAGAGACCCAGTACTTC.

The chain uses TRBV2 and TRBJ2-7, with 9 bases identical to TRBD1. V dropped 7 bases and J dropped 3; count of bases not matched to a gene: 4. Germline V gene data show CDR1 as SNHLY and CDR2 as FYNNEI. The length of the CDR3 is 13 residues. Here the CDR3 DNA reads TGTGCCAGCACTAGGGACAGGGACTACGAGCAGTACTTC. It encodes CASTRDRDYEQYF.

V and J are TRBV11-2 and TRBJ2-5; perhaps TRBD2 as D (5 bases). Germline CDR1 is SGHAT and CDR2 is FQNNGV. The CDR3 has 16 residues. V lost 1 base and J lost 1, with 13 bases in between. The CDR3 sequence: CASSLGRRDFQETQYF. In DNA form, the CDR3 reads TGTGCCAGCAGCTTAGGGAGGCGAGATTTCCAAGAGACCCAGTACTTC.

CDR3 in DNA: TGTGCCAGCAGCCAGACTAACACCGGGGAGCTGTTTTTT. It yields the protein CASSQTNTGELFF. The gene calls are TRBV7-2 and TRBJ2-2; D unresolved. Germline V lookup: CDR1 SGHTA, CDR2 FQGNSA. The CDR3 has 13 amino acids. Deletions cut 5 bases from V and 2 bases from J, with 6 bases between.

The chain has TRBV7-3 and TRBJ2-5, with 9 positions matching TRBD1. CDR1 and CDR2 (germline): SGHTA, FQGTGA. The CDR3 has 17 amino acids. Trimming took 2 bases from V and 5 from J; bases not matched to a gene: 12. CDR3 protein: CASSLRARTGESETQYF. CDR3 sequence (DNA): TGTGCCAGCAGCTTACGGGCCCGGACAGGGGAATCCGAGACCCAGTACTTC.

This chain uses TRBV12-2 with TRBJ2-3; the table's D call, TRBD1, has no DNA check behind it. TRBV12-2 is a documented pseudogene. This CDR3 contains 16 residues. CDR3 coding DNA: TGTGCAAGTCGTCCGACCGAAGACAGGGGGCGAGATACGCAGTATTTT. Its translation is CASRPTEDRGRDTQYF.

The chain carries TRBV27 and TRBJ1-4; 8 bases fit TRBD1. Germline lookup yields CDR1 MNHEY and CDR2 SMNVEV (reference sequence). Trimming took 2 bases from V and 7 from J; bases not matched to a gene: 3. The CDR3 is 14 residues long. The CDR3 region has the DNA TGTGCCAGCAGTTTACAGGGGGCCGTTGAAAAACTGTTTTTT. Encoded protein: CASSLQGAVEKLFF.

This clone was found once. The chain carries TRBV19 and TRBJ2-7; D possibly corresponds to TRBD1 (6 bases). The V end was cut by 3 bases, the J end by 2 bases, with 14 bases between. The CDR3 has 15 amino acids. The germline CDR1 and CDR2 sequences are LNHDA and SQIVND (reference sequence). The CDR3 region is CASSITAGVTYEQYF. In nucleotides, the CDR3 is TGTGCCAGTAGTATCACGGCAGGGGTTACCTACGAGCAGTACTTC.

This clone was seen just once. The chain joins TRBV7-2 to TRBJ2-5; D remains unclear. The germline V and J ends were trimmed by 1 base and 2 bases, with 14 bases remaining between them. Germline lookup yields CDR1 SGHTA and CDR2 FQGNSA. The CDR3 runs to 16 residues. Here the CDR3 DNA reads TGTGCCAGCAGCTTAGGCCCGGTAACAGAACAAGAGACCCAGTACTTC. It yields the protein CASSLGPVTEQETQYF. Complete variable domain (other parts from reference TRBV7-2 and TRBJ2-5): GAGVSQSPSNKVTEKGKDVELRCDPISGHTALYWYRQSLGQGLEFLIYFQGNSAPDKSGLPSDRFSAERTGGSVSTLTIQRTQQEDSAVYLCASSLGPVTEQETQYFGPGTRLLVL.

The chain recombines TRBV4-1 with TRBJ1-1; TRBD1 aligns across 10 bases. The CDR3 covers 16 residues. Germline V CDR1 and CDR2: MGHRA, YSYEKL. J gave up 3 bases and V 4 bases, and 8 bases lay outside the gene matches. CDR3: CASSRGTGASDTEAFF. Here the CDR3 DNA reads TGCGCCAGCAGCCGAGGGACAGGGGCTTCCGACACTGAAGCTTTCTTT.

As concerns this clone: The sample holds other DNA sequences that translate to the same CDR3. The chain combines TRBV7-9 with TRBJ1-5; 9 nucleotides line up with TRBD1. CDR3 length: 14 residues. With V trimmed by 5 bases and J by 5 bases, 4 bases remained unmatched. Per germline, CDR1 SEHNR and CDR2 FQNEAQ (reference sequence). CDR3 loop: CASSPRTGDQPQHF. The CDR3 DNA reads TGTGCCAGCAGCCCGAGGACAGGGGATCAGCCCCAGCATTTT.

The rearrangement links TRBV27 to TRBJ2-6; 9 bases agree with TRBD1. Trimming took 7 bases from V and 0 from J; bases not matched to a gene: 13. The germline V gene encodes CDR1 MNHEY and CDR2 SMNVEV (reference sequence). CDR3 size: 19 residues. CDR3 nucleotide sequence: TGTGCCAGCACCAAGTACCCCGGGACAGGGCGCTCTGGGGCCAACGTCCTGACTTTC. Protein product: CASTKYPGTGRSGANVLTF.

The V call is TRBV27, the J call TRBJ1-1; D is uncertain. This CDR3 contains 13 residues. Germline-derived CDR1 and CDR2 are MNHEY and SMNVEV (reference sequence). The V and J ends lost 10 bases and 1 base respectively, with 13 bases between them. The chain's CDR3 is CATAPRENTEAFF. The CDR3 DNA is TGTGCCACCGCACCCCGGGAGAACACTGAAGCTTTCTTT.

The gene calls are TRBV7-6 and TRBJ2-2; D gene ambiguous. This CDR3 region has 12 residues. CDR1 and CDR2 (germline): SGHVS, FNYEAQ. Trimming took 5 bases from V and 1 from J, leaving 2 bases between them. The CDR3 bases are TGTGCCAGCAGCGTGAACACCGGGGAGCTGTTTTTT. Translating it yields CASSVNTGELFF.

The V and J genes are TRBV29-1 and TRBJ1-1; 9 bases are a match to TRBD1. Trimming removed 7 bases from V and 4 bases from J; junction bases left unmatched: 7. CDR1 and CDR2 from the germline V gene are SQVTM and ANQGSEA. CDR3 size: 13 residues. CDR3 sequence: CSARGQGGTEAFF. The CDR3 nucleotides are TGCAGCGCCCGGGGACAGGGTGGCACTGAAGCTTTCTTT.

The chain employs TRBV7-9 and TRBJ1-4, with TRBD1 matching over 7 bases. Germline V gene data show CDR1 as SEHNR and CDR2 as FQNEAQ (reference sequence). The CDR3 extends over 18 amino acids. Trimming at V came to 4 bases and at J to 2 bases, leaving 13 bases not matched to a gene. CDR3 sequence (DNA): TGTGCCAGCAGCTCGACAGGGTCGTCCGACTCCACTAATGAAAAACTGTTTTTT. Translating gives CASSSTGSSDSTNEKLFF.

This sequence joins TRBV7-2 and TRBJ2-3, with D tentatively TRBD2 (5 bases). The CDR3 runs 13 residues. In germline, CDR1 is SGHTA, CDR2 FQGNSA. V was clipped by 5 bases and J by 5 bases, with 11 bases between them. The CDR3 DNA reads as TGTGCCAGCAGCACCCAGCGGTTAGATACGCAGTATTTT. Translating gives CASSTQRLDTQYF.

Here the CDR3 reads CASSESRQETQYF. The DNA for the CDR3 is TGTGCCAGCAGTGAATCTCGACAAGAGACCCAGTACTTC. The J gene is TRBJ2-5, the V gene TRBV6-4, with no clear D. The CDR3 length is 13 residues. Germline-derived CDR1 and CDR2 are MRHNA and SNTAGT. Trimming stripped 3 bases from V and 2 bases from J, with 7 bases between.

The J gene is TRBJ2-3, the V gene TRBV7-6; no firm D call. Germline V CDR1 and CDR2: SGHVS, FNYEAQ. The CDR3 has 12 amino acids. V dropped 1 base and J dropped 4 bases, with 3 bases sitting between them. CDR3 sequence: CASSLVADTQYF. CDR3 in DNA: TGTGCCAGCAGCTTAGTAGCAGATACGCAGTATTTT.

The chain recombines TRBV20-1 with TRBJ1-1, with unresolved D. V was pared by 5 bases and J by 4 bases, with 8 bases between. CDR3 length: 11 amino acids. Germline lookup yields CDR1 DFQATT and CDR2 SNEGSKA (reference sequence). The CDR3 nucleotides are TGCAGTGCTCGAGGGCGCACTGAAGCTTTCTTT. It specifies CSARGRTEAFF.

The V gene is TRBV6-5, the J gene TRBJ2-7; tentative D call: TRBD1 (5 bases). The CDR3 length is 13 residues. Trimming took 2 bases from V and 0 from J, leaving 5 bases between them. Germline assignment: CDR1 MNHEY and CDR2 SVGAGI. CDR3 amino acids: CASSYRGSYEQYF. CDR3 DNA sequence: TGTGCCAGCAGTTACAGGGGCTCCTACGAGCAGTACTTC.

V usage is TRBV6-5 and J usage is TRBJ2-7; either TRBD1 or TRBD2 may fit D (5 bases each). CDR1 is MNHEY, CDR2 SVGAGI, per germline. V was clipped by 0 bases and J by 5 bases, with 14 bases between them. The CDR3 has 15 residues. CDR3 loop: CASSYSPGTGDEQYF. As DNA, the CDR3 is TGTGCCAGCAGTTACTCTCCAGGGACGGGCGACGAGCAGTACTTC.

The chain is built from TRBV5-1 and TRBJ2-5; TRBD2 agrees at 13 bases. The CDR3 runs to 16 residues. V shed 0 bases and J 5 bases; nucleotides not matched to a gene: 4. Germline V gives CDR1 SGHRS, CDR2 YFSETQ. The CDR3 DNA reads TGCGCCAGCAGCTTGGGACTAGCGGGAGGTGAGGAGACCCAGTACTTC. This encodes CASSLGLAGGEETQYF.